These T cell receptor beta chains were read from a single sample in a study of blood T cells in healthy people across ages. MiXCR, applied by TCRdb to the 5' RACE reads, yields one record per CDR3 protein. The sample gives 600,000 or so distinct CDR3 sequences, around 50% of which show up once; approximately 23% is in the top ten. Sequenced input: blood. The source of these receptors is an older man in good health. CDR3s include the opening cysteine and the closing phenylalanine or tryptophan. The order of the fields is V gene, clone size, J gene, CDR3 protein. For some rows the clone size is stated as once, few or many, or as a class when expanded; others skip it.

TRBV20-1	-	TRBJ2-7	CSARDLRGQGEQYF
TRBV12-3/TRBV12-4	-	TRBJ2-1	CASSLTGLAGTSYNEQFF
TRBV5-1	-	TRBJ1-2	CASSPSGGARANYGYTF
TRBV10-1	-	TRBJ2-5	CASSERGSGGREIQYF
TRBV18	-	TRBJ2-4	CASSPMVAGHQGKNIQYF
TRBV5-6	-	TRBJ2-5	CASSSNRGEIQETQYF
TRBV3-1	-	TRBJ2-1	CASSRRRLADAYNEQFF
TRBV6-5	-	TRBJ2-1	CATNGGYNEQFF
TRBV7-2	-	TRBJ2-1	CASSFGGEAGGYNEQFF
TRBV25-1	-	TRBJ2-5	CASSEPGLAYNEQYF
TRBV3-1	-	TRBJ2-5	CASSQEIPGVAETQYF
TRBV7-8	-	TRBJ1-3	CASSLAVEPGNTIYF
TRBV6-6	-	TRBJ1-5	CASSTGDGVNQPQHF
TRBV3-1	-	TRBJ1-1	CASSLIPGGNTEAFF
TRBV12-3/TRBV12-4	few	TRBJ1-2	CASRTDGNYGYTF
TRBV9	-	TRBJ1-2	CASSVEGTGLYGYTF
TRBV24-1	few	TRBJ2-3	CATGGDTDTQYF
TRBV11-1	-	TRBJ2-1	CASSSGLAGHNEQFF
TRBV7-3	-	TRBJ2-1	CASSSGLAGVVEQFF
TRBV7-2	-	TRBJ2-1	CASSWDFYNEQFF
TRBV6-4	-	TRBJ2-3	CASSDAAGEVDTQYF
TRBV10-3	-	TRBJ1-1	CAISQTLGLHTEAFF
TRBV20-1	-	TRBJ2-5	CNAPNSGLHQETQYF
TRBV4-3	-	TRBJ2-7	CASSQGRGLAPYEQYF
TRBV7-8	-	TRBJ1-2	CASSLARQGRDYGYTF
TRBV4-3	-	TRBJ1-1	CASRDRGLNTEAFF
TRBV7-2	-	-	CASSPRTFQQGAWETQYF
TRBV28	-	TRBJ2-3	CASSFGRADFTDTQYF
TRBV4-2	few	TRBJ2-7	CASSQSSLAETSYEQYF